Presented here are 20 T cell receptor beta chains from one specimen sequenced in a study of human T cells and chemical hapten exposure. The time point denotes: pre-sensitization, week 0. Treatment defined: therapeutic diphenylcyclopropenone sensitization with weekly scalp DPC. TCRdb reprocessed the RACE reads via MiXCR and lists one record per CDR3 protein. The sample lists some 400,000 distinct CDR3 sequences; roughly 4.6% were seen once. The specimen comprised whole blood, sampled in connection with sensitization to the hapten diphenylcyclopropenone (DPC). These receptors all come from a woman in her 50s with alopecia areata. Some clones in this sample may be carry-over from other donors' samples.

CDR3 DNA: TGTGCCAGCAGCTGGAGGGGAGGAGGTGAAAAACTGTTTTTT. Translating gives CASSWRGGGEKLFF. This chain connects TRBV7-2 to TRBJ1-4; the D gene is possibly TRBD1 (5 bases). The CDR3 is made up of 14 amino acids. Per the germline V gene, CDR1 is SGHTA and CDR2 is FQGNSA. With 4 bases removed from V and 7 bases from J, the gap between germline ends came to 13 bases.

CDR3 residues: CASSVGTTRGEKLFF. CDR3 bases: TGTGCCAGCAGCGTGGGGACAACTAGAGGAGAAAAACTGTTTTTT. The chain combines TRBV9 with TRBJ1-4; perhaps TRBD1 as D (6 bases). CDR1 is SGDLS, CDR2 YYNGEE, per germline. Trimming removed 2 bases from V and 8 bases from J, with 16 bases in between. The CDR3 consists of 15 residues.

In its sample, this clonotype was seen many times. The chain couples TRBV9 to TRBJ2-2; maybe TRBD1 (5 bases). The CDR3 covers 15 residues. CDR1 is SGDLS and CDR2 is YYNGEE in the germline V gene. Between the trimmed V and J ends, which lost 3 bases and 0 bases, there was a span of 9 bases. CDR3 amino acids: CASSATGANTGELFF. In nucleotides, the CDR3 is TGTGCCAGCAGCGCAACAGGCGCGAACACCGGGGAGCTGTTTTTT.

This chain joins TRBV5-4 and TRBJ1-1; no reliable D call. The CDR3 has 14 amino acids. V was cut by 4 bases and J by 1 base, with 11 bases left in between. Germline V gene lookup returns CDR1 SGHNT and CDR2 YYREEE (reference sequence). In DNA, the CDR3 is TGTGCCAGCAGCGAGGACGGAGCGAACACTGAAGCTTTCTTT. Protein sequence: CASSEDGANTEAFF.

The gene calls are TRBV7-8 and TRBJ1-1; D gene uncertain. The CDR3 runs 15 residues. V shed 1 base and J shed 3 bases, with 12 bases lying between them. Looked up from germline, CDR1 is SGHVS and CDR2 is FQNEAQ. The CDR3 sequence is CASSLVRGGDTEAFF. The CDR3 coding sequence is TGTGCCAGCAGCTTAGTTCGGGGAGGAGACACTGAAGCTTTCTTT.

This clonotype has ten or more counts. The rearrangement joins TRBV9 to TRBJ1-2; no reliable D call. Germline-derived CDR1 and CDR2 are SGDLS and YYNGEE. The CDR3 covers 13 residues. V lost 0 bases and J 0 bases, leaving 3 bases between the germline ends. CDR3 protein: CASSVASNYGYTF. Here the CDR3 DNA reads TGTGCCAGCAGCGTAGCATCTAACTATGGCTACACCTTC.

This clonotype was seen many times. The chain couples TRBV4-2 to TRBJ2-3; TRBD2 might be the D (5 bases). This CDR3 spans 16 amino acids. V was clipped by 0 bases and J by 4 bases, with 14 bases between them. Germline V gene lookup returns CDR1 LGHNA and CDR2 YNFKEQ. The CDR3 DNA reads as TGTGCCAGCAGCCAAGATGCAGCGGAGCCCCCAGATACGCAGTATTTT. Its translation is CASSQDAAEPPDTQYF.

Only a few counts were recorded for this clonotype. The chain links TRBV28 to TRBJ2-7; a weak D match, TRBD2 (6 bases). This CDR3 contains 14 residues. Germline V gene data show CDR1 as MDHEN and CDR2 as SYDVKM. The V end was cut by 5 bases, the J end by 3 bases, with 14 bases between. The CDR3 is CASSAWRGIYEQYF. The CDR3 coding sequence is TGTGCCAGCAGTGCTTGGCGGGGAATCTACGAGCAGTACTTC.

The sample holds many counts of this clonotype. The J gene is TRBJ2-5, the V gene TRBV29-1, with D hard to call. In germline, CDR1 is SQVTM, CDR2 ANQGSEA. The V end lost 4 bases, the J end lost 7 bases, and 7 bases lay between the germline ends. The CDR3 has 10 residues. CDR3 in amino acids: CSVVLGTQYF. The CDR3 DNA reads TGCAGCGTTGTCTTGGGGACCCAGTACTTC.

This clonotype was found many times. This CDR3 is CASSLEGIRDTQYF. CDR3 DNA sequence: TGCGCCAGCAGCTTGGAGGGGATCCGAGATACGCAGTATTTT. The V call is TRBV5-1, the J call TRBJ2-3, with a possible D match to TRBD1 (5 bases). Trimming stripped 0 bases from V and 5 bases from J, with 10 bases between. The length of the CDR3 is 14 residues. Germline CDR1 and CDR2: SGHRS and YFSETQ.

CDR3 bases: TGCAGTGTCCGGACGGTTACCTCCTACGAGCAGTACTTC. Protein sequence: CSVRTVTSYEQYF. This chain joins TRBV20-1 and TRBJ2-7; no reliable D call. The CDR3 consists of 13 residues. Trimming left V 7 bases short and J 0 bases short, with 13 bases between. Germline CDR1 and CDR2: DFQATT and SNEGSKA (reference sequence).

This clonotype was seen more than once but under ten times. This chain connects TRBV6-9 to TRBJ1-5; D is possibly TRBD1 (6 bases). The CDR3 runs to 14 residues. V shed 7 bases and J shed 9 bases, with 19 bases lying between them. Germline V gene sequence: CDR1 MNHGY, CDR2 SVAAGI. In nucleotides, the CDR3 is TGTGCCAGCATTACCGGGACACCTAACCGGCCCCAGCATTTT. Its translation: CASITGTPNRPQHF.

This clonotype has ten or more counts. The gene calls are TRBV11-2 and TRBJ2-7, with 13 bases fitting TRBD2. Germline CDR1 is SGHAT and CDR2 is FQNNGV. V gave up 6 bases and J gave up 4 bases; unmatched junction bases: 6. The CDR3 has 15 residues. DNA for the CDR3: TGTGCCAGCAGTCCAGGACTAGCGGGAGAGTACGAGCAGTACTTC. Encoded protein: CASSPGLAGEYEQYF.

Ten or more counts support this clonotype. The CDR3 DNA sequence: TGCGCCAGCAGTGAGGTGGGCAGAAGCACAGATACGCAGTATTTT. Translated, it gives CASSEVGRSTDTQYF. V is TRBV10-2 and J is TRBJ2-3; D uncertain. The CDR3 covers 15 residues. The V gene lost 2 bases and the J gene lost 0 bases, with 9 bases spanning the gap. Germline V gene lookup returns CDR1 WSHSY and CDR2 SAAADI.

This clonotype has more than one count but fewer than ten. One junction end does not reproduce the germline sequence, and a read error may be involved. The gene calls are TRBV7-2 and TRBJ2-5, with a tentative D call TRBD2 (5 bases). The CDR3 sequence is 15 residues long. The germline V gene has CDR1 SGHTA and CDR2 FQGNSA. The CDR3 DNA follows: TGTGCCAGCAGCTTAGCTGGAAGGAGGCTAGAGGCCCAGTACTTC. This sequence encodes CASSLAGRRLEAQYF.

This clonotype appeared a few times. The chain couples TRBV20-1 to TRBJ2-1; D uncertain. The germline V gene encodes CDR1 DFQATT and CDR2 SNEGSKA (reference sequence). The CDR3 spans 15 residues. CDR3 DNA: TGCAGCCATGAAGTCGGGCATGGGTACGACAATGAGCAGTTCTTC. Its translation is CSHEVGHGYDNEQFF.

The chain carries TRBV7-9 and TRBJ2-7, with TRBD1 matching 8 bases. The CDR3 is made up of 13 amino acids. Germline V gives CDR1 SEHNR, CDR2 FQNEAQ (reference sequence). J was trimmed by 5 bases and V by 6 bases; bases with no gene match: 6. CDR3 nucleotides: TGTGCCAGCAGTTCCGGACAGGGCAACGAGCAGTACTTC. Amino acid sequence: CASSSGQGNEQYF.

This clonotype was recorded many times. The J gene is TRBJ2-7, the V gene TRBV5-1; tentatively, D is TRBD2 (5 bases). Per the germline V gene, CDR1 is SGHRS and CDR2 is YFSETQ. The CDR3 sequence is 15 residues long. V lost 4 bases, J lost 0 bases, and 14 bases lay in between. CDR3 amino acids: CASSRVRGSSYEQYF. The CDR3 region has the DNA TGCGCCAGCAGCAGGGTCCGGGGAAGCTCCTACGAGCAGTACTTC.

This clonotype was detected a few times. The J gene is TRBJ2-3, the V gene TRBV7-2; 7 bases match TRBD2. Losses at the gene ends were 5 bases for V and 2 bases for J; bases not matched to a gene: 4. This CDR3 spans 14 amino acids. Germline V gene data show CDR1 as SGHTA and CDR2 as FQGNSA. The CDR3 sequence: CASSLRDYTDTQYF. The DNA for the CDR3 is TGTGCCAGCAGCCTCCGGGACTACACAGATACGCAGTATTTT.

This clonotype was counted a few times. Since no conserved phenylalanine or tryptophan closes the CDR3, a read error is the likely cause. The J gene is TRBJ2-7, the V gene TRBV6-5, with 9 nucleotides matching TRBD2. Unmatched junction bases numbered 2, after V lost 2 bases and J lost 0 bases. CDR3 size: 15 residues. Germline-derived CDR1 and CDR2 are MNHEY and SVGAGI. CDR3 in amino acids: CASSYAGGGSYEQYL. DNA of the CDR3: TGTGCCAGCAGTTACGCGGGGGGGGGCTCCTACGAGCAGTACTTA.